This T cell receptor (beta chain) was found in a study of regulatory T cells in long-lasting Graves disease. As for time point: newly diagnosed GD, antithyroid drugs for less than 3 months. With RNA extracted from PBMCs as input, the TCR library was made. Study outcomes and limitations: Accuracy may have suffered from the small sample size. A greater number of public clonotypes (roughly 2,700) was shared by persistent patients than by new patients (about 880). TRBV28 was favored in persistent disease, as were TRBJ1-2 and TRBJ2-5.

Germline V gene data show CDR1 as SGHRS and CDR2 as YFSETQ. J gave up 1 base and V 0 bases, and 6 bases lay outside the gene matches. This CDR3 region has 18 residues. With iRepertoire HTBI primers and Arm-PCR of CDR3 regions, TCR beta libraries were built. MiXCR, run by TCRdb on the multiplex PCR reads, gives a single entry per CDR3 protein. Of 400,000 to 650,000 distinct CDR3 sequences listed, roughly 15% are singletons. This clonotype was seen a handful of times. Its specificity is unknown. This sample also appeared in a second study, on T cells in Graves' hyperthyroidism and ophthalmopathy. That study adds: The majority of expanded thyroid clonotypes above 0.001 also appeared in blood.

The V and J genes are TRBV5-1 and TRBJ2-5, with 13 bases that match TRBD2. This specimen consisted of peripheral blood mononuclear cells (PBMCs), obtained at new diagnosis, from a patient treated with antithyroid drugs. The clonotype comes from a woman aged 35-60 years with Graves disease. CDR3 loop: CASSLALLAGGPQETQYF. In nucleotides, the CDR3 is TGCGCCAGCAGCTTGGCCCTACTAGCGGGGGGGCCCCAAGAGACCCAGTACTTC.